Listed here are 30 T cell receptor beta chains from one sample, sequenced in a study of blood T cell repertoires in COVID-19. The method was immunoSEQ multiplex PCR; TCRdb's version includes in-frame clones alone and lacks a portion of them. Altogether roughly 150,000 clones are present, about four fifths being singletons, with the ten largest covering roughly 9.6%. The specimen sequenced was peripheral blood. These receptors were collected from a man between 60 and 75 years old with active or convalescent COVID-19.

V usage is TRBV6-2 or TRBV6-3 and J usage is TRBJ2-1; D is unresolved. CDR1 is MNHEY and CDR2 is SVGEGT in the germline V gene. The CDR3 sequence is 15 residues long. V was cut by 6 bases and J by 3 bases, with 15 bases left in between. The CDR3 nucleotides are TGTGCCAGCAGCCCTATCCGGTCCAACTACAATGAGCAGTTCTTC. Amino acids: CASSPIRSNYNEQFF.

This clone was detected only a few times. The chain is built from TRBV24-1 and TRBJ1-1, with 7 bases lining up with TRBD1. The CDR3 has 13 residues. V shed 9 bases and J 0 bases; nucleotides not matched to a gene: 3. The germline gives CDR1 KGHDR, CDR2 SFDVKD. CDR3 DNA: TGTGCCACCCGGGACAGTATGAACACTGAAGCTTTCTTT. Translation: CATRDSMNTEAFF.

The V and J genes are TRBV9 and TRBJ1-2, with D unresolved. The CDR3 is 14 residues long. The V end was cut by 0 bases, the J end by 4 bases, with 10 bases between. Germline CDR1 reads SGDLS; CDR2 reads YYNGEE. In DNA form, the CDR3 reads TGTGCCAGCAGCGTAGCTTTGAGGGCCTATGGCTACACCTTC. Its protein product is CASSVALRAYGYTF.

A single count supports this clone. V gene TRBV3-1 (or the pseudogene TRBV3-2) combines with J gene TRBJ2-7; 12 bases are a match to TRBD2. There are 16 residues in the CDR3. Germline V gives CDR1 LGHDT, CDR2 YNNKEL (reference sequence). V dropped 1 base and J dropped 2; count of bases not matched to a gene: 3. The CDR3 loop reads CASSQGTSGAPYEQYF. The CDR3 nucleotides read TGTGCCAGCAGCCAAGGGACTAGCGGGGCCCCCTACGAGCAGTACTTC.

The chain employs TRBV18 and TRBJ1-2; D is ambiguous. Germline CDR1 reads KGHSH; CDR2 reads LQKENI. V lost 5 bases and J lost 4, with 8 bases in between. The CDR3 has 12 amino acids. CDR3 protein: CASSTPTYGYTF. CDR3 DNA: TGTGCCAGCTCAACCCCTACCTATGGCTACACCTTC.

The rearrangement uses TRBV7-2 and TRBJ2-7; D might be TRBD2 (6 bases). CDR3 length: 14 residues. CDR1 is SGHTA, CDR2 FQGNSA, per germline. V lost 4 bases and J lost 3, with 13 bases in between. In DNA form, the CDR3 reads TGTGCCAGCAGCTCCTCCGGGGGAATCTACGAGCAGTACTTC. This codes for CASSSSGGIYEQYF.

The chain has TRBV6-1 and TRBJ1-5; D possibly corresponds to TRBD1 (5 bases). V was pared by 2 bases and J by 0 bases, with 14 bases between. The CDR3 loop spans 17 amino acids. Germline CDR1 and CDR2: MNHNS and SASEGT. The CDR3 loop is CASSEMRDGGSNQPQHF. DNA for the CDR3: TGTGCCAGCAGTGAAATGCGGGACGGCGGTAGCAATCAGCCCCAGCATTTT.

This clone was counted a few times. The chain combines TRBV2 with TRBJ2-7; 7 bases map to TRBD1. J lost 3 bases, V lost 3 bases, and 8 bases had no gene match. Germline V CDR1 and CDR2: SNHLY, FYNNEI. The CDR3 has 15 amino acids. In nucleotides, the CDR3 is TGTGCCAGCAGTGAGAGGCAGGGGGTCCGCTACGAGCAGTACTTC. Its protein is CASSERQGVRYEQYF. The whole variable domain, filled in from reference TRBV2 and TRBJ2-7, reads EPEVTQTPSHQVTQMGQEVILRCVPISNHLYFYWYRQILGQKVEFLVSFYNNEISEKSEIFDDQFSVERPDGSNFTLKIRSTKLEDSAMYFCASSERQGVRYEQYFGPGTRLTVT.

This clone was detected once. This chain joins TRBV4-1 and TRBJ2-4; TRBD1 agrees at 10 bases. The CDR3 runs 15 residues. Germline V gene lookup returns CDR1 MGHRA and CDR2 YSYEKL. V trimming: 0 bases; J trimming: 7 bases; junction bases outside the gene matches: 3. In DNA, the CDR3 is TGCGCCAGCAGCCAAGATCCGGGACAGGGGAACATTCAGTACTTC. It is translated as CASSQDPGQGNIQYF.

CDR3 region: CATSGPGQGRYGYTF. In DNA, the CDR3 is TGTGCCACCAGTGGTCCGGGACAGGGAAGGTATGGCTACACCTTC. The chain uses TRBV24-1 and TRBJ1-2, with TRBD1 identical over 9 bases. V was pared by 5 bases and J by 5 bases, with 8 bases of the junction left unmatched. Per germline, CDR1 KGHDR and CDR2 SFDVKD. The CDR3 is 15 amino acids.

This chain connects TRBV10-3 to TRBJ1-3, with TRBD1 as a possible D gene (6 bases). The V gene's germline CDR1 is ENHRY and CDR2 SYGVKD. V gave up 3 bases and J gave up 2 bases, with 11 bases separating them. The CDR3 loop spans 15 amino acids. The CDR3 DNA sequence: TGTGCCATCAGTGATGGGGGGGCTGCTGGAAACACCATATATTTT. This codes for CAISDGGAAGNTIYF.

V and J are TRBV19 and TRBJ2-3; the D gene is possibly TRBD1 (6 bases). The V end was cut by 6 bases, the J end by 1 base, with 14 bases between. CDR3 length: 15 amino acids. Germline values: CDR1 LNHDA, CDR2 SQIVND (reference sequence). Here the CDR3 reads CASSPLTGRTDTQYF. DNA for the CDR3: TGTGCCAGTAGCCCTCTAACAGGGCGCACAGATACGCAGTATTTT.

The rearrangement uses TRBV6-5 and TRBJ1-1; 8 bases agree with TRBD1. The germline gives CDR1 MNHEY, CDR2 SVGAGI. There are 12 residues in the CDR3. Trimming at V came to 6 bases and at J to 12 bases, leaving 9 bases not matched to a gene. As DNA, the CDR3 is TGTGCCAGCAGCTCAGGGGGCGTTTTAACTTTCTTT. The encoded protein is CASSSGGVLTFF.

This rearrangement joins TRBV28 to TRBJ1-4, with TRBD1 matching over 10 bases. Trimming removed 6 bases from V and 16 bases from J; junction bases left unmatched: 5. From germline, CDR1 is MDHEN and CDR2 SYDVKM. The CDR3 totals 11 residues. DNA for the CDR3: TGTGCCAGCAGCCCGGGACAGGGGAGGTTTTTT. It codes for CASSPGQGRFF.

The J gene is TRBJ1-2, the V gene TRBV19; 10 bases align to TRBD1. The V gene's germline CDR1 is LNHDA and CDR2 SQIVND (reference sequence). V shed 4 bases, J shed 4 bases, and the junction held 6 bases outside the gene matches. The CDR3 length is 15 residues. In nucleotides, the CDR3 is TGTGCCAGTAGTACTCGGGACAGGGGAGGCTATGGCTACACCTTC. Amino acid sequence: CASSTRDRGGYGYTF. The full variable domain, its missing parts supplied by reference TRBV19 and TRBJ1-2, is DGGITQSPKYLFRKEGQNVTLSCEQNLNHDAMYWYRQDPGQGLRLIYYSQIVNDFQKGDIAEGYSVSREKKESFPLTVTSAQKNPTAFYLCASSTRDRGGYGYTFGSGTRLTVV.

The V and J genes are TRBV10-1 and TRBJ1-1; 7 nucleotides agree with TRBD1. The CDR3 consists of 15 residues. Germline CDR1 WNHNN, CDR2 SYGVQD (reference sequence). V lost 6 bases to trimming and J lost 0 bases; unmatched junction nucleotides: 7. The CDR3 DNA sequence: TGCGCCAGCAGCCAGGGGGTAGGATTGAACACTGAAGCTTTCTTT. Protein product: CASSQGVGLNTEAFF.

The J gene is TRBJ1-5, the V gene TRBV7-8, with a weak D call TRBD1 (6 bases). Germline CDR1 is SGHVS and CDR2 is FQNEAQ. V was shortened by 1 base and J by 7 bases, with 17 bases between the two germline ends. The CDR3 length is 16 residues. CDR3 sequence: CASSLGWDGRGQPQHF. The CDR3 bases are TGTGCCAGCAGCTTAGGTTGGGATGGCAGGGGACAGCCCCAGCATTTT. Drawing the rest from reference TRBV7-8 and TRBJ1-5, the complete variable domain is GAGVSQSPRYKVAKRGQDVALRCDPISGHVSLFWYQQALGQGPEFLTYFQNEAQLDKSGLPSDRFFAERPEGSVSTLKIQRTQQEDSAVYLCASSLGWDGRGQPQHFGDGTRLSIL.

The chain links TRBV7-6 to TRBJ1-4; 8 bases fit TRBD1. The CDR3 loop spans 15 amino acids. The ends lost 5 bases at V and 3 bases at J; junction bases unmatched: 5. CDR1 SGHVS and CDR2 FNYEAQ come from the germline V gene. CDR3 loop: CASSHGQGANEKLFF. The CDR3 DNA is TGTGCCAGCAGCCACGGACAGGGAGCTAATGAAAAACTGTTTTTT.

The V gene is TRBV2, the J gene TRBJ2-6; D remains unclear. The length of the CDR3 is 12 residues. Trimming took 8 bases from V and 4 from J, leaving 6 bases between them. Germline V gene sequence: CDR1 SNHLY, CDR2 FYNNEI. In nucleotides, the CDR3 is TGTGCCAGCGGCTCGGGGGCCAACGTCCTGACTTTC. The encoded protein is CASGSGANVLTF.

The V call is TRBV6-4, the J call TRBJ2-7, with a tentative D call TRBD2 (6 bases). CDR3 length: 13 residues. With 11 bases removed from V and 5 bases from J, the gap between germline ends came to 19 bases. Germline-derived CDR1 and CDR2 are MRHNA and SNTAGT. The CDR3 loop is CAGGTALGDEQYF. CDR3 in DNA: TGTGCCGGAGGGACGGCCCTCGGGGACGAGCAGTACTTC.

This chain links TRBV3-1 (or the pseudogene TRBV3-2) with TRBJ2-2; possibly TRBD2 for D (6 bases). In germline, CDR1 is LGHDT, CDR2 YNNKEL (reference sequence). This CDR3 has 17 residues. V was shortened by 4 bases and J by 0 bases, with 15 bases between the two germline ends. This CDR3 is CASSPSRGRTNTGELFF. In nucleotides, the CDR3 is TGTGCCAGCAGCCCTAGTCGTGGGAGGACGAACACCGGGGAGCTGTTTTTT.

The CDR3 DNA sequence: TGTGCCACCAGCAAAACAGGGGCAAGCTCCTACAATGAGCAGTTCTTC. Protein: CATSKTGASSYNEQFF. This sequence joins TRBV15 and TRBJ2-1; 7 nucleotides match TRBD1. CDR1 and CDR2 (germline): LNHNV, YYDKDF (reference sequence). V lost 4 bases, J lost 0 bases, and 6 bases stayed unmatched. This CDR3 has 16 amino acids.

In this sample, this clone turned up once. This chain links TRBV27 with TRBJ2-2, with 7 bases identical to TRBD2. Germline V gene sequence: CDR1 MNHEY, CDR2 SMNVEV (reference sequence). There are 15 residues in the CDR3. J lost 4 bases, V lost 3 bases, and 5 bases had no gene match. The CDR3 protein is CASSFLAGSTGELFF. The CDR3 DNA is TGTGCCAGCAGTTTTTTAGCGGGTTCCACCGGGGAGCTGTTTTTT.

V and J are TRBV2 and TRBJ2-3; 9 bases map to TRBD1. The CDR3 runs to 15 residues. The junction had 6 bases not matched to a gene; V was cut back by 6 bases and J by 2 bases. Germline V gene sequence: CDR1 SNHLY, CDR2 FYNNEI. The CDR3: CASSSRDRATDTQYF. The CDR3 region has the DNA TGTGCCAGCAGCAGCCGGGACAGGGCCACAGATACGCAGTATTTT.

The gene calls are TRBV5-1 and TRBJ2-7, with TRBD2 matching 9 bases. Trimming took 4 bases from V and 4 from J; bases not matched to a gene: 12. The V gene's germline CDR1 is SGHRS and CDR2 YFSETQ. The CDR3 contains 16 residues. The CDR3 DNA reads TGCGCCAGCAGCCGGGGGAGTAGCGGGAGTTGGTACGAGCAGTACTTC. Its translation is CASSRGSSGSWYEQYF.

The chain couples TRBV13 to TRBJ2-5, with D tentatively TRBD2 (6 bases). The CDR3 consists of 15 residues. Germline CDR1 PRHDT, CDR2 FYEKMQ (reference sequence). V was clipped by 7 bases and J by 4 bases, with 19 bases between them. The CDR3 sequence: CASTLRAGYRETQYF. The DNA of the CDR3 is TGTGCCAGCACCCTCCGGGCGGGGTATAGAGAGACCCAGTACTTC.

This rearrangement joins TRBV5-1 to TRBJ1-1; D is uncertain. The V end lost 4 bases, the J end lost 2 bases, and 9 bases lay between the germline ends. The CDR3 contains 13 residues. The germline gives CDR1 SGHRS, CDR2 YFSETQ. The CDR3 reads CASSPGLNTEAFF. Written as DNA, the CDR3 is TGCGCCAGCAGCCCCGGACTAAACACTGAAGCTTTCTTT.

This clone occurred once. This chain links TRBV5-6 with TRBJ1-2, with 7 bases matching TRBD1. This CDR3 is 15 amino acids long. Trimming took 0 bases from V and 4 from J; bases not matched to a gene: 6. CDR1 SGHDT and CDR2 YYEEEE come from the germline V gene. CDR3 protein: CASSLVSRGSYGYTF. CDR3 DNA sequence: TGTGCCAGCAGCTTGGTGAGCAGGGGGAGCTATGGCTACACCTTC.

The count of this clone is one. This chain joins TRBV15 and TRBJ2-7, with D tentatively TRBD2 (5 bases). The CDR3 spans 18 residues. CDR1 and CDR2 (germline): LNHNV, YYDKDF (reference sequence). Between the trimmed V and J ends, which lost 3 bases and 0 bases, there was a span of 21 bases. In nucleotides, the CDR3 is TGTGCCACCAGCAGCCTCGCGGCGGGTTTTAGGAGCTCCTACGAGCAGTACTTC. Protein: CATSSLAAGFRSSYEQYF.

V is TRBV10-3 and J is TRBJ2-7, with 8 nucleotides matching TRBD2. V gave up 2 bases and J gave up 3 bases; unmatched junction bases: 6. The CDR3 sequence is 15 residues long. The germline V gene has CDR1 ENHRY and CDR2 SYGVKD. In DNA, the CDR3 is TGTGCCATCAGTGAGGCGATAGCGGGGAGCTACGAGCAGTACTTC. This gives the protein CAISEAIAGSYEQYF.